The 4 T cell receptor beta chains given below trace back to one sample, sequenced in a study of regulatory T cells in long-lasting Graves disease. Time point denoted: newly diagnosed GD, antithyroid drugs for less than 3 months. Following extraction of RNA from PBMCs, that RNA was used to make the TCR library. iRepertoire HTBI primers and Arm-PCR of CDR3 regions built TCR beta libraries. Each CDR3 protein gets one entry after TCRdb re-called the multiplex PCR reads with MiXCR. The table has about 360,000 distinct CDR3 sequences, 15% to 20% seen once. These data were also reused for a study on T cells in Graves' hyperthyroidism and ophthalmopathy.

The source material was peripheral blood mononuclear cells (PBMCs), sampled at new diagnosis, from a patient treated with antithyroid drugs. The receptors were gathered from a woman between 18 and 29 years old with Graves disease.

This clonotype was counted only a few times. The V call is TRBV5-4, the J call TRBJ1-6; D gene unclear. The CDR3 totals 15 residues. The V and J ends lost 0 bases and 6 bases respectively, with 10 bases between them. Per germline, CDR1 SGHNT and CDR2 YYREEE (reference sequence). The CDR3 DNA is TGTGCCAGCAGCTTGGGGGCACCCGGTAATTCACCCCTCCACTTT. It specifies CASSLGAPGNSPLHF.

The chain employs TRBV24-1 and TRBJ1-3; no firm D call. The V end was cut by 4 bases, the J end by 2 bases, with 11 bases between. The CDR3 spans 15 residues. The V gene's germline CDR1 is KGHDR and CDR2 SFDVKD. The CDR3 DNA reads as TGTGCCACCAGTGACCCGGGCACGACTGGAAACACCATATATTTT. This gives the protein CATSDPGTTGNTIYF.

This clonotype turned up a few times. The chain recombines TRBV19 with TRBJ2-7; D is uncertain. CDR1 is LNHDA and CDR2 is SQIVND in the germline V gene (reference sequence). Trimming cost V 4 bases and J 0 bases, with 13 bases left between them. The CDR3 loop spans 15 amino acids. The CDR3, as DNA: TGTGCCAGTAGTAAGGACGATTACGGCTCCTACGAGCAGTACTTC. Translation gives CASSKDDYGSYEQYF. The entire variable domain, with the rest obtained from reference TRBV19 and TRBJ2-7, is as follows: DGGITQSPKYLFRKEGQNVTLSCEQNLNHDAMYWYRQDPGQGLRLIYYSQIVNDFQKGDIAEGYSVSREKKESFPLTVTSAQKNPTAFYLCASSKDDYGSYEQYFGPGTRLTVT.

The table lists this clonotype with a few counts. The chain is built from TRBV20-1 and TRBJ2-2, with 14 bases aligning to TRBD2. The CDR3 extends over 19 amino acids. Germline loops: CDR1 DFQATT, CDR2 SNEGSKA (reference sequence). J gave up 5 bases and V 3 bases, and 14 bases lay outside the gene matches. CDR3 residues: CSASPAPGTSGRMTGELFF. CDR3 coding DNA: TGCAGTGCTAGTCCCGCTCCCGGGACTAGCGGGAGAATGACCGGGGAGCTGTTTTTT.